This paragraph reports one TCR beta chain. The antigen remains unidentified. V lost 2 bases, J lost 5 bases, and 8 bases lay in between. This CDR3 has 13 amino acids. Germline-derived CDR1 and CDR2 are MNHNY and SVGAGI (reference sequence). The library came from three nested PCR rounds adapted from ARM-PCR protocols. TCRdb reanalysed the multiplex PCR reads using MiXCR and keeps one entry per CDR3 protein. Of 60,000 to 85,000 distinct CDR3 sequences listed, over 80% are singletons. No cell sorting was done before RNA was extracted from the tissue. This record belongs to a study of tumor and adjacent non-tumor tissue in lung cancer. Study-wide context: Stage I to III disease affected 9 to 10 men and roughly five women aged roughly 31 to 85.

Study observations and caveats: Patients with more diverse tumor TCRs had worse survival. Normal lung showed higher cumulative top 100 clone frequency than tumor.

The source of this sequence is a woman aged 50 to 60 with non-small cell lung cancer. The specimen sequenced was lung tumor tissue. V is TRBV6-6 and J is TRBJ2-3, with D possibly being TRBD1 (5 bases). The CDR3 nucleotides are TGTGCCAGCAGTTACCAGGGTAGAGATACGCAGTATTTT. This gives the protein CASSYQGRDTQYF.